A selection of T cell receptor beta chains follows, all from one sample in a study of early T cells in non-severe SARS-CoV-2 infection. TCRdb ran MiXCR on the 5' RACE reads and lists one entry per CDR3 protein. The sample gives approximately 60,000 distinct CDR3 sequences, roughly 9% of which show up once; 13% is in the top ten. Sequenced material: whole blood, taken at baseline. Source of these receptors: an adult who was a healthcare worker with PCR-confirmed SARS-CoV-2 infection or an uninfected control (not recorded which). Both conserved end residues are part of each CDR3. Fields, in order: clone size, D gene, V gene, J gene, CDR3 protein, CDR3 DNA. A D gene is named only where the DNA matches it firmly. For some rows the clone size is stated as once, few or many, or as a class when expanded; others skip it.

.	.	TRBV6-5	TRBJ2-7	CASSSPSYEQYF	TGTGCCAGCAGTTCACCCTCCTACGAGCAGTACTTC
few	TRBD1	TRBV5-4	TRBJ1-1	CASSLGDRENTEAFF	TGTGCCAGCAGCTTGGGGGACAGGGAGAACACTGAAGCTTTCTTT
.	TRBD2	TRBV20-1	TRBJ2-3	CSAPPKRELADTQYF	TGCAGTGCCCCCCCAAAGCGGGAGTTAGCAGATACGCAGTATTTT
many	TRBD1	TRBV5-4	TRBJ2-3	CASSLDRDRFTDTQYF	TGTGCCAGCAGCTTGGACCGGGACAGGTTCACAGATACGCAGTATTTT
few	TRBD1	TRBV7-8	TRBJ1-3	CASSFRGQTGNTIYF	TGTGCCAGCAGCTTCAGGGGACAGACTGGAAACACCATATATTTT
many	TRBD2	TRBV6-4	TRBJ2-1	CASTPSGPAGVNEQFF	TGTGCCAGCACCCCTTCAGGGCCAGCGGGAGTAAATGAGCAGTTCTTC
few	.	TRBV9	TRBJ1-2	CASSGRDPGAGYTF	TGTGCCAGCAGCGGCCGGGACCCGGGGGCAGGCTACACCTTC
many	.	TRBV2	TRBJ1-2	CASSVGQSIQYYGYTF	TGTGCCAGCAGTGTTGGACAGTCCATTCAGTACTATGGCTACACCTTC
.	.	TRBV5-6	TRBJ1-2	CASTQWGRSSLGYTF	TGTGCCAGCACCCAGTGGGGAAGAAGCAGTCTTGGCTACACCTTC
many	.	TRBV12-3/TRBV12-4	TRBJ1-1	CASSLAKGRRGTEAFF	TGTGCCAGCAGTTTGGCGAAAGGCCGCCGCGGCACTGAAGCTTTCTTT
.	.	TRBV6-5	TRBJ2-7	CASSYGGAAEQYF	TGTGCCAGCAGTTACGGTGGGGCGGCCGAGCAGTACTTC
many	.	TRBV23-1	TRBJ2-2	CASRTIETPNTGELFF	TGCGCCAGCCGAACCATCGAGACTCCTAACACCGGGGAGCTGTTTTTT
many	TRBD2	TRBV18	TRBJ2-3	CASSVGLASDTQYF	TGTGCCAGCTCGGTCGGACTAGCTTCAGATACGCAGTATTTT
.	TRBD2	TRBV20-1	TRBJ2-1	CSALHGLAVNEQFF	TGCAGTGCCCTCCATGGACTAGCAGTCAATGAGCAGTTCTTC
many	TRBD1	TRBV12-3/TRBV12-4	TRBJ2-2	CASRNTGQGFTGELFF	TGTGCCAGCAGGAACACGGGACAGGGCTTCACCGGGGAGCTGTTTTTT
many	.	TRBV11-2	TRBJ2-5	CASSPSGSQGETQYF	TGTGCCAGCAGCCCCTCGGGCTCTCAGGGAGAGACCCAGTACTTC
few	TRBD2	TRBV7-9	TRBJ2-7	CASSQRTGLAGREYF	TGTGCCAGCAGCCAACGAACGGGACTAGCAGGCCGCGAGTACTTC
.	.	TRBV3-1	TRBJ2-3	CASSLQVTDTQYF	TGTGCCAGCAGCCTACAGGTGACAGATACGCAGTATTTT
many	.	TRBV12-3/TRBV12-4	TRBJ2-7	CASSVAGYSYEQYF	TGTGCCAGCAGCGTTGCCGGGTACTCCTACGAGCAGTACTTC
.	.	TRBV2	TRBJ2-6	CASDLSGANVLTF	TGTGCCAGCGATCTCTCTGGGGCCAACGTCCTGACTTTC
.	.	TRBV3-1	TRBJ1-1	CASSQNNGDGAFF	TGTGCCAGCAGCCAAAATAACGGGGATGGAGCTTTCTTT
many	.	TRBV12-3/TRBV12-4	TRBJ2-6	CASFQGSGANVLTF	TGTGCCAGCTTTCAGGGCTCTGGGGCCAACGTCCTGACTTTC
many	.	TRBV12-3/TRBV12-4	TRBJ2-3	CASGLSKDTQYF	TGTGCCAGCGGACTAAGCAAGGATACGCAGTATTTT
.	.	TRBV11-3	TRBJ2-2	CASSLLGGGELFF	TGTGCCAGCAGCTTACTGGGCGGCGGGGAGCTGTTTTTT
few	.	TRBV6-5	TRBJ2-3	CASSRRDPGSDTQYF	TGTGCCAGCAGCCGCCGGGACCCAGGGTCCGATACGCAGTATTTT
many	.	TRBV25-1	TRBJ1-1	CASSQLRRDGEMAEAFF	TGTGCCAGCAGTCAACTGAGACGGGACGGGGAGATGGCTGAAGCTTTCTTT
many	TRBD1	TRBV29-1	TRBJ1-2	CSVPRDRAGYGYTF	TGCAGCGTCCCACGGGACAGAGCGGGCTATGGCTACACCTTC
many	.	TRBV29-1	TRBJ1-1	CSGVVTEAFF	TGCAGCGGGGTTGTTACTGAAGCTTTCTTT
many	TRBD1	TRBV12-3/TRBV12-4	TRBJ2-7	CASSSAGTGGYEQYF	TGTGCCAGCAGTTCGGCCGGGACAGGGGGTTACGAGCAGTACTTC
many	.	TRBV5-1	TRBJ2-1	CASSNLLNYNEQFF	TGCGCCAGCAGCAATTTACTTAACTACAATGAGCAGTTCTTC
.	TRBD2	TRBV7-9	TRBJ2-7	CASSQGLAGSLYEQYF	TGTGCCAGCAGCCAGGGACTAGCGGGATCCCTCTACGAGCAGTACTTC
.	TRBD1	TRBV29-1	TRBJ2-7	CSVVVDRNSYEQYF	TGCAGCGTGGTCGTGGACAGGAACTCCTACGAGCAGTACTTC
.	TRBD1	TRBV6-1	TRBJ1-6	CASRETGGSYSPLHF	TGTGCCAGCAGGGAGACAGGGGGCTCTTATTCACCCCTCCACTTT